This T cell receptor (beta chain) was recovered during a study of blood T cell repertoires in COVID-19. For the study at large: Specimens from acute and convalescent COVID-19 originated in the United States, Italy and Spain. Sources were T cells, B-cell-depleted T cells, or PBMCs; the material itself was cDNA or gDNA.

In the authors' methods: Estimates of nucleated cell counts were drawn from the amplification of reference gene primers. TCRdb's table, derived via immunoSEQ multiplex PCR, lists solely in-frame clones and lacks some. Clone size and V and J calls were adopted from that table, with D and trimming inferred from the DNA. The repertoire holds about 170,000 clones, with about 85% as singletons. The clonotype originates from a man in his sixties who had recovered from COVID-19. The sample comprised peripheral blood.

The CDR3 sequence: CATLGLAGLTTYNEQFF. In nucleotides, the CDR3 is TGTGCCACCCTGGGACTAGCGGGGCTCACCACCTACAATGAGCAGTTCTTC. This sequence joins TRBV27 and TRBJ2-1, with 13 bases aligning to TRBD2. CDR1 and CDR2 from the germline V gene are MNHEY and SMNVEV (reference sequence). V gave up 10 bases and J gave up 2 bases; unmatched junction bases: 11. This CDR3 comprises 17 residues.